This TCR beta chain is from a study of cytomegalovirus exposure and HLA in healthy donors. Both 60 Vbeta primers and 13 Jbeta primers went into the PCR. The assay was immunoSEQ multiplex PCR, and TCRdb's table has in-frame clones only and misses some. Among about 200,000 clones listed, over 80% were seen once. V was shortened by 7 bases and J by 3 bases, with 16 bases between the two germline ends. The CDR3 is made up of 14 amino acids. The germline V gene encodes CDR1 SGHDN and CDR2 FVKESK. The sequencing input was PBMCs. The rearrangement joins TRBV14 to TRBJ2-7; weak D call: TRBD2 (5 bases). The clonotype originates from a man aged 25-45 years in good health and CMV-seronegative. The CDR3 DNA reads TGTGCCAGCAACATCGGTGGGAGCAGCTACGAGCAGTACTTC. Protein product: CASNIGGSSYEQYF.